What follows are 2 T cell receptor beta chains derived from one specimen sequenced in a study of blood T cell repertoires in COVID-19 (TCRdb year 2020). Libraries were built with the immunoSEQ multiplex PCR assay. The table was pulled from immuneACCESS by TCRdb, which kept in-frame rearrangements only. Such tables lose some clones; where checked, under half of the loss comes from unresolved V genes, and the rest has no known cause. Present in this sample are about 12,000 clones, just over 70% of which were seen just once. The ten largest clones capture around 6% of the sample. The source material was peripheral blood. The source is a man aged 60-69 years with COVID-19, enrolled during active disease.

The V and J genes are TRBV5-7 and TRBJ2-5; no clear D. TRBV5-7 is recorded as an ORF, its role being uncertain. The CDR3 sequence is 16 residues long. The germline V and J ends were trimmed by 1 base and 5 bases, with 18 bases remaining between them. The CDR3 region is CASSLSTPTWNETQYF. The CDR3 coding sequence is TGTGCCAGCAGCTTGTCTACCCCGACATGGAATGAGACCCAGTACTTC.

V and J are TRBV4-2 and TRBJ1-1, with TRBD1 matching over 10 bases. Trimming took 5 bases from V and 5 from J; bases not matched to a gene: 5. The CDR3 sequence is 14 residues long. Germline V gene data show CDR1 as LGHNA and CDR2 as YNFKEQ. The CDR3 spells CASSVRDRGTEAFF. The DNA of the CDR3 is TGTGCCAGCAGCGTCCGGGACAGGGGTACTGAAGCTTTCTTT.